This entry lists 11 T cell receptor beta chains sequenced from one sample in a study of beta chain features in type 1 diabetes. Whole-study results and caveats: A moderate, significant TCRB CDR3 shortening appeared in type 1 diabetes across four CD4+ subsets.

The antigens for these receptors are not known. Expressed TCRB transcripts were sequenced, since all the RNA that had been isolated was reverse transcribed. Here immunoSEQ multiplex PCR was the method, and the copy in TCRdb shows in-frame clones only, minus some. Of around 690,000 clones in the sample, roughly 12% were seen once. Sample: naive CD4+ T cells from blood. These TCRs come from a young man with type 1 diabetes.

This clone is a singleton in its sample. The rearrangement uses TRBV18 and TRBJ2-1; the match to TRBD1 covers 9 bases. The CDR3 extends over 15 amino acids. The junction had 10 bases not matched to a gene; V was cut back by 6 bases and J by 7 bases. Germline lookup yields CDR1 KGHSH and CDR2 LQKENI. In DNA form, the CDR3 reads TGTGCCAGCTCCCAGGGACAGGGCACACTGAATGAGCAGTTCTTC. It translates to CASSQGQGTLNEQFF.

This clone was detected a few times. This sample also contains other DNA sequences that code for the same CDR3. The chain employs TRBV7-9 and TRBJ2-5; 7 positions agree with TRBD2. This CDR3 has 12 residues. After removal of 5 bases from V and 4 bases from J, the junction contained 1 base not matched to a gene. Per germline, CDR1 SEHNR and CDR2 FQNEAQ (reference sequence). CDR3 in DNA: TGTGCCAGCAGCCCTAGCGGAGAGACCCAGTACTTC. Protein: CASSPSGETQYF.

This clone was counted between two and nine times. The J gene is TRBJ2-5, the V gene TRBV7-2, with TRBD2 matching over 9 bases. CDR1 is SGHTA, CDR2 FQGNSA, per germline. Trimming removed 3 bases from V and 3 bases from J; junction bases left unmatched: 8. CDR3 length: 16 residues. Here the CDR3 DNA reads TGTGCCAGCAGCTTTTTGCGGGGGGGCTCAAAAGAGACCCAGTACTTC. Protein: CASSFLRGGSKETQYF.

This clone was picked up a small number of times. This chain joins TRBV7-9 and TRBJ1-1; D gene unclear. The length of the CDR3 is 13 residues. The V end lost 1 base, the J end lost 0 bases, and 3 bases lay between the germline ends. CDR1 is SEHNR, CDR2 FQNEAQ, per germline (reference sequence). The CDR3 bases are TGTGCCAGCAGCTTAGAGGTGAACACTGAAGCTTTCTTT. Protein: CASSLEVNTEAFF.

This clone has a handful of counts. This chain connects TRBV4-3 to TRBJ2-3, with TRBD2 identical over 8 bases. Germline CDR1 is LGHNA and CDR2 is YSLEER. The CDR3 runs 16 residues. With V trimmed by 1 base and J by 1 base, 4 bases remained unmatched. The CDR3 region is CASSQGLSGGTDTQYF. The CDR3, as DNA: TGCGCCAGCAGCCAAGGGCTTAGCGGGGGCACAGATACGCAGTATTTT.

The genes are TRBV5-6 and TRBJ2-1; TRBD1 matches 8 bases. The length of the CDR3 is 16 residues. J gave up 1 base and V 4 bases, and 7 bases lay outside the gene matches. Germline lookup yields CDR1 SGHDT and CDR2 YYEEEE. In nucleotides, the CDR3 is TGTGCCAGCAGCGTTCTTGGGACAGGATCCTACAATGAGCAGTTCTTC. It codes for CASSVLGTGSYNEQFF.

The CDR3 is CSVLGLGTATNEKLFF. CDR3 DNA sequence: TGCAGCGTCCTCGGCCTAGGGACCGCAACTAATGAAAAACTGTTTTTT. The V and J genes are TRBV29-1 and TRBJ1-4; TRBD1 is a possible D gene (5 bases). V was cut by 6 bases and J by 0 bases, with 17 bases left in between. This CDR3 has 16 amino acids. Germline CDR1 and CDR2: SQVTM and ANQGSEA.

This clone was recorded a few times. This sequence joins TRBV7-2 and TRBJ1-5; TRBD1 matches at 7 bases. Germline values: CDR1 SGHTA, CDR2 FQGNSA. This CDR3 has 15 residues. Unmatched junction bases numbered 6, after V lost 5 bases and J lost 2 bases. The chain's CDR3 is CASSPTGMGNQPQHF. The CDR3 DNA follows: TGTGCCAGCAGCCCGACAGGGATGGGCAATCAGCCCCAGCATTTT.

The V gene is TRBV7-8, the J gene TRBJ2-1, with TRBD1 matching 10 bases. With V trimmed by 4 bases and J by 4 bases, 4 bases remained unmatched. Germline-derived CDR1 and CDR2 are SGHVS and FQNEAQ. The CDR3 contains 15 residues. In DNA form, the CDR3 reads TGTGCCAGCAGCTCGCGGGACAGGGGATACAATGAGCAGTTCTTC. Its translation: CASSSRDRGYNEQFF.

The rearrangement joins TRBV25-1 to TRBJ1-1; D unclear. Trimming pared 1 base from V and 6 bases from J, leaving 9 bases between. Germline CDR1 and CDR2: MGHDK and SYGVNS. This CDR3 spans 13 amino acids. This chain's CDR3 is CASSESAGAEAFF. In DNA form, the CDR3 reads TGTGCCAGCAGTGAATCCGCGGGTGCTGAAGCTTTCTTT.

The chain recombines TRBV11-2 with TRBJ2-6; no reliable D call. This CDR3 contains 14 residues. V shed 0 bases and J shed 0 bases, with 0 bases lying between them. Per the germline V gene, CDR1 is SGHAT and CDR2 is FQNNGV. The CDR3 DNA is TGTGCCAGCAGCTTAGACTCTGGGGCCAACGTCCTGACTTTC. It encodes CASSLDSGANVLTF.